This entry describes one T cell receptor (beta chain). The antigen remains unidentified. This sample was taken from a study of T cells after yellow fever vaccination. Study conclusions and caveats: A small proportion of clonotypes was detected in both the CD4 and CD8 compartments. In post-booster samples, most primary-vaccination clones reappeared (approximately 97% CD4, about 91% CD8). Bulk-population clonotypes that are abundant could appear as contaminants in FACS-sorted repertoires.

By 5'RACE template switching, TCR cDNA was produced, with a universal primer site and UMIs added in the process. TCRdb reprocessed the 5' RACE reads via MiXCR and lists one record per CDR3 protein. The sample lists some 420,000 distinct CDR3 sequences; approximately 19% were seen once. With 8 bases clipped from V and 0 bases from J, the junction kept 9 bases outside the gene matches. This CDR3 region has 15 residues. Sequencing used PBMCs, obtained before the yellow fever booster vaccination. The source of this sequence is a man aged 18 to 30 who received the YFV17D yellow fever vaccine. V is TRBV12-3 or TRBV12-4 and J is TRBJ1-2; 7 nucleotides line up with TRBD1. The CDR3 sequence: CASGATGNPNYGYTF. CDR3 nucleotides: TGTGCCAGCGGAGCGACAGGGAACCCTAACTATGGCTACACCTTC.